The sequence of this T cell receptor (beta chain) was determined in a study of long-term antiretroviral therapy in people with HIV. An immunoSEQ assay, version v3.0, was performed at survey level. Repertoires were generated with immunoSEQ multiplex PCR, while TCRdb's copy carries only in-frame clones and drops some. Among around 22,000 clones listed, roughly 88% were seen once. Per the germline V gene, CDR1 is SEHNR and CDR2 is FQNEAQ (reference sequence). The CDR3 loop spans 17 amino acids. V was shortened by 0 bases and J by 4 bases, with 18 bases between the two germline ends. This clone was seen a few times.

This TCR was recovered from a man between 18 and 29 years old with HIV. The chain has TRBV7-9 and TRBJ1-2; possible D gene TRBD1, 6 bases. The material sequenced was unsorted PBMCs, taken 0.1 years before starting antiretroviral therapy. The CDR3 coding sequence is TGTGCCAGCAGCTTAGCGACAGGCATCTCCTTTGGCTATGGCTACACCTTC. It codes for CASSLATGISFGYGYTF.